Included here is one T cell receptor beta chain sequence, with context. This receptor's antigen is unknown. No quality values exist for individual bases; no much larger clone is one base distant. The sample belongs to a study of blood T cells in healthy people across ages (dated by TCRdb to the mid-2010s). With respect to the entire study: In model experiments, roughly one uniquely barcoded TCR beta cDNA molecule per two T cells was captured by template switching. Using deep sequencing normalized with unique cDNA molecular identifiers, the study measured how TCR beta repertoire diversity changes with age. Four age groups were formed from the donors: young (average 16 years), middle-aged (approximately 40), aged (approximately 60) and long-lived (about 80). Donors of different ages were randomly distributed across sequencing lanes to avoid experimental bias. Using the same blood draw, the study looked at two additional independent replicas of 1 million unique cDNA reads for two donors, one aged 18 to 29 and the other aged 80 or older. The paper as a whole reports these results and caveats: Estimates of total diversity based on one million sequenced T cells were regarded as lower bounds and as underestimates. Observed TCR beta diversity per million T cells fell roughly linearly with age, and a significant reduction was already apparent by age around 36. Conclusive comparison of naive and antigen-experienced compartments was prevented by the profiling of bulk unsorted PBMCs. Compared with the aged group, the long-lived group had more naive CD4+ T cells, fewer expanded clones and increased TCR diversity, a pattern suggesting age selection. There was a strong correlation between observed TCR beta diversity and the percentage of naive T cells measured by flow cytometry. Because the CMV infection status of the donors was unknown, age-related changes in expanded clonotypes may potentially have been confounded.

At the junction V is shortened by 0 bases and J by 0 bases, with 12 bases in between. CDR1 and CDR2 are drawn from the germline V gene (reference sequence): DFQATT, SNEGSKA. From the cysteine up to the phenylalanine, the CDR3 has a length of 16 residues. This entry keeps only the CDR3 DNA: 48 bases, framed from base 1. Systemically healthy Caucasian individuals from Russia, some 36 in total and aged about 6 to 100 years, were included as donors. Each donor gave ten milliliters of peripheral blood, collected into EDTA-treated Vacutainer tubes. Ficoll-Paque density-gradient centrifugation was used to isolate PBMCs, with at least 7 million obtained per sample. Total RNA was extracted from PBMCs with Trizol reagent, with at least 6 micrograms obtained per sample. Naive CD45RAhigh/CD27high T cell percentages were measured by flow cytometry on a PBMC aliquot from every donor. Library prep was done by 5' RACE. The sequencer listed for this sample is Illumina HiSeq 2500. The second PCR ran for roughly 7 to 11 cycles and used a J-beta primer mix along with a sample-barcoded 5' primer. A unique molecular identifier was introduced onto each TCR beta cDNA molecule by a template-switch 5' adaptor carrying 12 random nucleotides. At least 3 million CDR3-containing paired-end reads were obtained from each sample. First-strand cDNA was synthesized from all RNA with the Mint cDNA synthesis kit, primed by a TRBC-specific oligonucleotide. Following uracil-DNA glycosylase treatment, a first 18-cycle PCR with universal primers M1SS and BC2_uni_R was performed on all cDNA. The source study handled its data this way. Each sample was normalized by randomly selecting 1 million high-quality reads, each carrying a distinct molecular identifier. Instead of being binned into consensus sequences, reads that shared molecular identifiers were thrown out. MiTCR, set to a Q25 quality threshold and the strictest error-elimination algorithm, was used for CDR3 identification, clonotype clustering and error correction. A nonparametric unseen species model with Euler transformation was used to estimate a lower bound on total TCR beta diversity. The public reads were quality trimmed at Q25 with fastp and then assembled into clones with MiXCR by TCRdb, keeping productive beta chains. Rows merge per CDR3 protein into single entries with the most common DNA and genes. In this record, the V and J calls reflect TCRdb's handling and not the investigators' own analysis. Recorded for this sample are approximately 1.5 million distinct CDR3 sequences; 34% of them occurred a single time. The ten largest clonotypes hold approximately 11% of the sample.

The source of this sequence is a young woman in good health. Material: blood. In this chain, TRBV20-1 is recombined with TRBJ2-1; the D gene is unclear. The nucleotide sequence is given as TGCAGTGCTAGAGATATGGAACAGAACTCCTACAATGAGCAGTTCTTC. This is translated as CSARDMEQNSYNEQFF.